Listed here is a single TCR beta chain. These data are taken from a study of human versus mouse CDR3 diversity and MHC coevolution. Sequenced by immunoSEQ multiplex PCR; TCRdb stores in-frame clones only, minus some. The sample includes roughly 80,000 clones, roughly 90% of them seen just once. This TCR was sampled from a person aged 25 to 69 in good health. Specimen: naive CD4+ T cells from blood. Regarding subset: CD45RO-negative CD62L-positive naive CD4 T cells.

The CDR3 sequence: CASRQGAYNEQFF. The CDR3 DNA sequence: TGTGCCAGCAGACAGGGAGCCTACAATGAGCAGTTCTTC. This chain links TRBV9 with TRBJ2-1; possibly TRBD1 for D (6 bases). Trimming left V 5 bases short and J 2 bases short, with 8 bases between. Germline lookup yields CDR1 SGDLS and CDR2 YYNGEE. CDR3 size: 13 residues.